A single T cell receptor (beta chain) is shown here with its context. What it binds is not known. Mismatch with germline at one junction end may stem from a read error. The CDR3 is made up of 15 amino acids. Germline V gene sequence: CDR1 SGHDT, CDR2 YYEEEE. 60 Vbeta and 13 Jbeta primers were used in PCR. Generated by immunoSEQ multiplex PCR, the TCRdb table keeps only in-frame clones and is missing some. The sample holds 95,000 to 130,000 clones, 65% to 90% seen once. These data are taken from a study of cytomegalovirus exposure and HLA in healthy donors. Study as a whole: Unique TCR beta sequences numbering some 120 million came from around 180 million T cells in an earlier analysis. General study findings and limits: Using the classifier, cytomegalovirus status was reportedly diagnosed with high specificity and sensitivity.

This rearrangement joins TRBV5-6 to TRBJ2-1, with 11 bases fitting TRBD2. The source is a young woman in good health and CMV-seronegative. The source material was PBMCs. Here the CDR3 DNA reads TGTGCCGGCAGCATGGGGGGACTAGCGGCCAATGAGCAGTTCTTC. Translated, it gives CAGSMGGLAANEQFF.